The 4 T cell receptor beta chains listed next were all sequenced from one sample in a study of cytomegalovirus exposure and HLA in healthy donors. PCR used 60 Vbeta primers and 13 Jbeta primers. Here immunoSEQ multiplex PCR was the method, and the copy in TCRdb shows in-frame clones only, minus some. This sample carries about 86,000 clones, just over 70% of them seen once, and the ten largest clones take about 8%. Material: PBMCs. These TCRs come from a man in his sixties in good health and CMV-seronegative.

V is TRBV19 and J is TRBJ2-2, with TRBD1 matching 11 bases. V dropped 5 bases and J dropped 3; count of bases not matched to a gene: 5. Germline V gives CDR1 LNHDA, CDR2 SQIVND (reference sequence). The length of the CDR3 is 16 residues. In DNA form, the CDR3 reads TGTGCCAGTAGTCCAGGACAGGGGGCGTACACCGGGGAGCTGTTTTTT. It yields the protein CASSPGQGAYTGELFF.

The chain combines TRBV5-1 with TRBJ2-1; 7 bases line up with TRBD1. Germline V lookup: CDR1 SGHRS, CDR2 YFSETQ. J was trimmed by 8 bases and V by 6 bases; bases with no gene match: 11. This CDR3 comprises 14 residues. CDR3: CASTQDRTQDEQFF. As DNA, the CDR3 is TGCGCCAGCACCCAGGACAGGACACAGGATGAGCAGTTCTTC.

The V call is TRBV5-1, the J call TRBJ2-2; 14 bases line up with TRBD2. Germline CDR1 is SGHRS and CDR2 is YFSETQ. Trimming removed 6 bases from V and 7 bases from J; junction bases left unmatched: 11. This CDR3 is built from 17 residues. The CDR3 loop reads CASNSGLAGEFGGELFF. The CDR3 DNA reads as TGCGCCAGCAACTCGGGACTAGCGGGAGAATTCGGCGGGGAGCTGTTTTTT. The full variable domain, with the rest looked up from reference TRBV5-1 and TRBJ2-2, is KAGVTQTPRYLIKTRGQQVTLSCSPISGHRSVSWYQQTPGQGLQFLFEYFSETQRNKGNFPGRFSGRQFSNSRSEMNVSTLELGDSALYLCASNSGLAGEFGGELFFGEGSRLTVL.

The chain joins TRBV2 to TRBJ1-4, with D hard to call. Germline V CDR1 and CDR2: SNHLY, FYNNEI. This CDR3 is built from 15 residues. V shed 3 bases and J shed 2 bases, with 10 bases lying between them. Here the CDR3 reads CASSDEVQTNEKLFF. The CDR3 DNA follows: TGTGCCAGCAGTGACGAGGTTCAGACTAATGAAAAACTGTTTTTT.